This TCR beta chain was recorded in a study of cytomegalovirus exposure and HLA in healthy donors. Study observations and caveats: It was reported that the classifier diagnosed cytomegalovirus status with high specificity and sensitivity in both the original and validation cohorts.

As regards this clone: Its cognate antigen is unknown.

The CDR3 runs to 17 residues. Trimming took off 0 bases at V and 5 bases at J, with 20 bases between the two ends. Per germline, CDR1 GTSNPN and CDR2 SVGIG (reference sequence). Data came from immunoSEQ multiplex PCR; TCRdb stores just in-frame clones and leaves some out. This sample has roughly 330,000 clones; approximately 86% occur once, and the top ten carry more than 0.9%. This chain uses TRBV30 with TRBJ2-1, with D perhaps matching TRBD1 or TRBD2 (5 bases each). This receptor was identified in a young woman in good health and CMV-seropositive. Sequencing used PBMCs. As DNA, the CDR3 is TGTGCCTGGAGTGTAAGGGTAGGGGCTAGCTTCGACAATGAGCAGTTCTTC. Protein product: CAWSVRVGASFDNEQFF.